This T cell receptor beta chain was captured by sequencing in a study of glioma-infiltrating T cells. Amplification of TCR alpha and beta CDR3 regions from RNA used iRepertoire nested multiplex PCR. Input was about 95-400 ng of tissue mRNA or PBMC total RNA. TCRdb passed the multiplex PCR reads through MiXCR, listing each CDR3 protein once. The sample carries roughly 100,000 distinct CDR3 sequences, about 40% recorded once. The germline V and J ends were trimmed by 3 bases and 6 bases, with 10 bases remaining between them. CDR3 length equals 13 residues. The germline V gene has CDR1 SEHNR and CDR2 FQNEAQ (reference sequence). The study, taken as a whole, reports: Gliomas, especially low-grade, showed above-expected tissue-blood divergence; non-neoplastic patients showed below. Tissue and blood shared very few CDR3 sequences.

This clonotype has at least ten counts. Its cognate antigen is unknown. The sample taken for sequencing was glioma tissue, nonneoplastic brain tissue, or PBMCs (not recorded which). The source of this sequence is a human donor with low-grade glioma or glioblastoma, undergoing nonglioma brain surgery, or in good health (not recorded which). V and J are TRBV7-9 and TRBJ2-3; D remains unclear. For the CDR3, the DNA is TGTGCCAGCAGCTTTAGTGGCCGTGATACGCAGTATTTT. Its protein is CASSFSGRDTQYF.